This T cell receptor (beta chain) was found in a study of cytomegalovirus exposure and HLA in healthy donors. Vbeta (60) and Jbeta (13) primers were used in the PCR. The protocol was immunoSEQ multiplex PCR, while the TCRdb copy is restricted to in-frame clones and leaves out a portion. The table has over 200,000 clones, about 72% seen once. Deletions cut 4 bases from V and 4 bases from J, with 18 bases between. This CDR3 is 16 amino acids long. Germline assignment: CDR1 SGHKS and CDR2 YYEKEE (reference sequence). The sequenced material came from PBMCs. The chain combines TRBV5-5 with TRBJ1-3; maybe TRBD1 (6 bases). The receptor comes from a male donor in good health and CMV-seronegative. In DNA, the CDR3 is TGTGCCAGCAGCGACTACAGGGTTCGTACGGGAAACACCATATATTTT. Protein: CASSDYRVRTGNTIYF. The full variable domain, with the rest looked up from reference TRBV5-5 and TRBJ1-3, is DAGVTQSPTHLIKTRGQQVTLRCSPISGHKSVSWYQQVLGQGPQFIFQYYEKEERGRGNFPDRFSARQFPNYSSELNVNALLLGDSALYLCASSDYRVRTGNTIYFGEGSWLTVV.